The text below deals with one TCR beta chain. Its antigen is still unknown. This entry is derived from a study of T-cell memory formation after mild COVID-19. Notes on the study in general: Clones that contracted clustered mainly in CM and EM if CD4+ and in EMRA if CD8+. Day 37-peaking second-wave clones had unconfirmed SARS-CoV-2 specificity. Pre-infection memory already had some responding clones, implying cross-reactive memory joined.

The CDR3 runs 13 residues. Trimming cost V 8 bases and J 4 bases; bases outside gene matches: 1. Germline V lookup: CDR1 SGHAT, CDR2 FQDESV (reference sequence). MiXCR, applied by TCRdb to the 5' RACE reads, yields one record per CDR3 protein. The sample carries 250,000 to 300,000 distinct CDR3 sequences, roughly 8% recorded once. Sequenced material: PBMCs or a T cell subset sorted from them (not recorded which). This TCR came from a man between 18 and 29 years old who had mild COVID-19 (a few samples of this study predate the infection). Cell type and time point are not known. The rearrangement joins TRBV11-1 to TRBJ2-3; 12 positions match TRBD2. The CDR3 DNA reads TGTGCCAGCTCTAGCGGGGGGGCAGATACGCAGTATTTT. Translated: CASSSGGADTQYF.